The 20 T cell receptor beta chains below all came from one sample that was sequenced in a study of shared T cell receptors in the human thymus. Data came from immunoSEQ multiplex PCR; TCRdb stores just in-frame clones and leaves some out. The repertoire consists of about 610,000 clones, with approximately 88% occurring once and the leading ten covering 0.0085% to 0.012%. These data are also associated with another study on human thymus T cells.

The sample consisted of thymocytes. The receptors come from a boy younger than two with a congenital heart defect.

This clone was observed once. This rearrangement joins TRBV12-2 to TRBJ2-5; TRBD2, the D gene given by the table, was not confirmed from the DNA. TRBV12-2 is tagged as a pseudogene. This CDR3 is 12 amino acids long. CDR3 region: CASRPPPGTPYF. The CDR3 nucleotides read TGTGCAAGTCGCCCGCCACCAGGGACTCCGTACTTC.

The rearrangement uses TRBV15 and TRBJ2-3, with a tentative D call TRBD2 (5 bases). The germline V gene has CDR1 LNHNV and CDR2 YYDKDF (reference sequence). Deletions cut 0 bases from V and 2 bases from J, with 12 bases between. The CDR3 runs 16 residues. CDR3 sequence: CATSRDKDSPTDTQYF. The CDR3 region has the DNA TGTGCCACCAGCAGAGATAAGGACTCCCCCACAGATACGCAGTATTTT.

The chain is built from TRBV30 and TRBJ2-2, with 8 bases that match TRBD1. CDR3 length: 15 amino acids. Unmatched junction bases numbered 2, after V lost 0 bases and J lost 2 bases. Germline assignment: CDR1 GTSNPN and CDR2 SVGIG (reference sequence). CDR3 loop: CAWSVAGGNTGELFF. CDR3 sequence (DNA): TGTGCCTGGAGTGTTGCAGGGGGCAACACCGGGGAGCTGTTTTTT.

The CDR3 DNA reads TGTGCCAGCAGCAAGGTTTATGGGGACAGGGGAGTCCATGGCTACACCTTC. This codes for CASSKVYGDRGVHGYTF. The chain employs TRBV21-1 and TRBJ1-2; the table's D call, TRBD1, has no DNA check behind it. TRBV21-1 is a pseudogene segment. CDR3 length equals 17 residues.

The rearrangement uses TRBV27 and TRBJ2-1, with 13 bases that match TRBD2. The V gene end was trimmed by 5 bases and the J gene end by 4 bases; junction bases not matched to a gene: 11. Germline CDR1 is MNHEY and CDR2 is SMNVEV (reference sequence). The CDR3 runs to 18 residues. The CDR3 here is CASSPFTTSGRGYNEQFF. Here the CDR3 DNA reads TGTGCCAGCAGTCCCTTCACCACTAGCGGGAGGGGTTACAATGAGCAGTTCTTC.

The chain uses TRBV10-3 and TRBJ2-4; D might be TRBD2 (6 bases). V lost 3 bases, J lost 3 bases, and 12 bases lay in between. CDR3 length: 15 amino acids. The germline gives CDR1 ENHRY, CDR2 SYGVKD. The CDR3 coding sequence is TGTGCCATCAGTGAATCGCGGGGAGACAAAAACATTCAGTACTTC. Translating it yields CAISESRGDKNIQYF.

V is TRBV28 and J is TRBJ2-5; perhaps TRBD2 as D (6 bases). The V and J ends lost 3 bases and 7 bases respectively, with 12 bases between them. The CDR3 totals 13 residues. Germline V gene lookup returns CDR1 MDHEN and CDR2 SYDVKM. CDR3 bases: TGTGCCAGCAGTTTGTACGGGAGAGGGACCCAGTACTTC. Translation gives CASSLYGRGTQYF.

As regards this clone: The same CDR3 is also encoded by other DNA sequences in this sample. The gene calls are TRBV30 and TRBJ2-5, with 10 positions matching TRBD1. Germline CDR1 GTSNPN, CDR2 SVGIG (reference sequence). J was trimmed by 4 bases and V by 0 bases; bases with no gene match: 20. This CDR3 is 20 amino acids long. CDR3 DNA: TGTGCCTGGAGTGTGCAAGCGGGACAGGGGAGGATAAGGGTGGTAGAGACCCAGTACTTC. Translated: CAWSVQAGQGRIRVVETQYF. Full variable domain (missing parts from reference TRBV30 and TRBJ2-5): SQTIHQWPATLVQPVGSPLSLECTVEGTSNPNLYWYRQAAGRGLQLLFYSVGIGQISSEVPQNLSASRPQDRQFILSSKKLLLSDSGFYLCAWSVQAGQGRIRVVETQYFGPGTRLLVL.

This chain links TRBV7-9 with TRBJ2-7; 7 nucleotides agree with TRBD1. The germline gives CDR1 SEHNR, CDR2 FQNEAQ (reference sequence). This CDR3 has 16 residues. V was clipped by 0 bases and J by 1 base; unmatched bases: 6. The CDR3 DNA is TGTGCCAGCAGCTTAGCGGACAGGCTCTATTCCTACGAGCAGTACTTC. This gives the protein CASSLADRLYSYEQYF.

This clone is a singleton in its sample. The rearrangement joins TRBV11-2 to TRBJ2-1; 8 bases agree with TRBD2. This CDR3 region has 15 residues. The V and J ends lost 3 bases and 5 bases, in that order; junction bases with no gene match: 6. Germline values: CDR1 SGHAT, CDR2 FQNNGV. CDR3 protein: CASSFGTRGNNEQFF. The CDR3, as DNA: TGTGCCAGCAGCTTTGGGACTAGGGGAAACAATGAGCAGTTCTTC.

The rearrangement uses TRBV19 and TRBJ2-3; 11 bases fit TRBD2. There are 16 residues in the CDR3. Germline V gene data show CDR1 as LNHDA and CDR2 as SQIVND (reference sequence). Trimming at V came to 7 bases and at J to 5 bases, leaving 11 bases not matched to a gene. CDR3 nucleotide sequence: TGTGCCAGTAAGGCTAGCGGGAGGCCTCGGCAAGATACGCAGTATTTT. Its translation is CASKASGRPRQDTQYF.

In its sample, this clone was seen a few times. This chain uses TRBV19 with TRBJ2-7; a possible D gene is TRBD2 (6 bases). The V and J ends lost 5 bases and 6 bases respectively, with 17 bases between them. Germline V gene data show CDR1 as LNHDA and CDR2 as SQIVND (reference sequence). This CDR3 spans 14 amino acids. In DNA form, the CDR3 reads TGTGCCAGTAGTCGCGGGGCCTCGATCCTCGAGCAGTACTTC. Protein sequence: CASSRGASILEQYF. Together with reference TRBV19 and TRBJ2-7, the CDR3 gives the full variable domain: DGGITQSPKYLFRKEGQNVTLSCEQNLNHDAMYWYRQDPGQGLRLIYYSQIVNDFQKGDIAEGYSVSREKKESFPLTVTSAQKNPTAFYLCASSRGASILEQYFGPGTRLTVT.

The chain employs TRBV4-2 and TRBJ2-7; maybe TRBD1 (6 bases). Germline-derived CDR1 and CDR2 are LGHNA and YNFKEQ. This CDR3 is built from 15 residues. The V end lost 4 bases, the J end lost 0 bases, and 13 bases lay between the germline ends. The CDR3 loop reads CASSRGGPTSYEQYF. The CDR3, as DNA: TGTGCCAGCAGCCGAGGGGGACCCACCTCCTACGAGCAGTACTTC.

The sample holds one count of this clone. V gene TRBV28 combines with J gene TRBJ2-3, with D possibly TRBD1 on 6 matching bases. Germline V gives CDR1 MDHEN, CDR2 SYDVKM. The CDR3 runs to 17 residues. Trimming pared 6 bases from V and 4 bases from J, leaving 23 bases between. DNA for the CDR3: TGTGCCAGCAGGGGTAGGACGGGGAGCTCAGGGGCAGATACGCAGTATTTT. It translates to CASRGRTGSSGADTQYF.

The V gene is TRBV7-2, the J gene TRBJ2-1; 9 bases line up with TRBD1. Germline V gene data show CDR1 as SGHTA and CDR2 as FQGNSA. After removal of 7 bases from V and 10 bases from J, the junction contained 14 bases not matched to a gene. This CDR3 is built from 15 residues. CDR3 nucleotide sequence: TGTGCCAGCACAACGAGGGGGACAGGGTACGCGGAGCAGTTCTTC. Translated, it gives CASTTRGTGYAEQFF.

The chain is built from TRBV27 and TRBJ2-7; 8 bases align to TRBD1. V was clipped by 5 bases and J by 5 bases; unmatched bases: 11. The germline CDR1 and CDR2 sequences are MNHEY and SMNVEV (reference sequence). The CDR3 runs to 15 residues. The CDR3: CASSPWTGSCDEQYF. As DNA, the CDR3 is TGTGCCAGCAGTCCATGGACAGGGTCTTGTGACGAGCAGTACTTC.

The chain links TRBV4-3 to TRBJ2-3, with 7 nucleotides matching TRBD2. The ends lost 0 bases at V and 2 bases at J; junction bases unmatched: 8. Germline V gives CDR1 LGHNA, CDR2 YSLEER. The CDR3 sequence is 17 residues long. The CDR3 loop reads CASSQDLGGGDTDTQYF. CDR3 bases: TGCGCCAGCAGCCAAGATCTGGGGGGAGGGGACACAGATACGCAGTATTTT.

V gene TRBV6-1 combines with J gene TRBJ1-5, with D possibly being TRBD1 (6 bases). This CDR3 comprises 12 residues. In germline, CDR1 is MNHNS, CDR2 SASEGT. Deletions cut 2 bases from V and 9 bases from J, with 8 bases between. This CDR3 is CASSESGAPQHF. DNA of the CDR3: TGTGCCAGCAGTGAATCAGGGGCGCCCCAGCATTTT.

The V call is TRBV11-2, the J call TRBJ2-7; TRBD2 agrees at 9 bases. The CDR3 sequence is 17 residues long. Unmatched junction bases numbered 9, after V lost 1 base and J lost 2 bases. The V gene's germline CDR1 is SGHAT and CDR2 FQNNGV. The CDR3 protein is CASSLVKGRGGTYEQYF. DNA for the CDR3: TGTGCCAGCAGCTTAGTTAAGGGGCGGGGGGGCACCTACGAGCAGTACTTC. The variable domain in full, completed from reference TRBV11-2 and TRBJ2-7, reads EAGVAQSPRYKIIEKRQSVAFWCNPISGHATLYWYQQILGQGPKLLIQFQNNGVVDDSQLPKDRFSAERLKGVDSTLKIQPAKLEDSAVYLCASSLVKGRGGTYEQYFGPGTRLTVT.

This sequence joins TRBV11-2 and TRBJ2-5; unclear D gene. The V end was cut by 5 bases, the J end by 2 bases, with 15 bases between. The germline V gene has CDR1 SGHAT and CDR2 FQNNGV. The CDR3 spans 15 residues. CDR3 bases: TGTGCCAGCAGCCCCCGCGGAAGCAATCAAGAGACCCAGTACTTC. Translating gives CASSPRGSNQETQYF. The complete variable domain, with remaining parts taken from reference TRBV11-2 and TRBJ2-5, reads EAGVAQSPRYKIIEKRQSVAFWCNPISGHATLYWYQQILGQGPKLLIQFQNNGVVDDSQLPKDRFSAERLKGVDSTLKIQPAKLEDSAVYLCASSPRGSNQETQYFGPGTRLLVL.